This TCR beta chain was obtained from a study of T cell responses to AZD1222 COVID-19 vaccine. Whole-study findings and limits: Only a handful of AZD1222 recipients were seropositive at baseline. Repertoire samples came only from after the peak T cell response.

Germline CDR1 and CDR2: MNHEY and SVGAGI. The CDR3 loop spans 12 amino acids. Trimming removed 8 bases from V and 4 bases from J, with 12 bases in between. The protocol was immunoSEQ multiplex PCR, while the TCRdb copy is restricted to in-frame clones and leaves out a portion. The sample contains 90,000 to 110,000 clones, over 75% of which appear only once. Analyses pooled second doses at about 4 or about 12 weeks. As to this clone: Its antigen remains unknown.

The TCR sequence derives from an adult who received the AZD1222 COVID-19 vaccine. The sample in question was peripheral blood, obtained 28 days after the second AZD1222 dose. The J gene is TRBJ2-7, the V gene TRBV6-5; TRBD2 might be the D (6 bases). The CDR3 loop is CASLIGGYEQYF. CDR3 nucleotides: TGTGCCAGCTTAATCGGGGGTTACGAGCAGTACTTC.